These T cell receptor beta chains were read from a single sample in a study of cytomegalovirus exposure and HLA in healthy donors. Libraries were prepared by immunoSEQ multiplex PCR; TCRdb keeps only in-frame clonotypes and omits some of them. The sample includes tens of thousands of clones, about 7.6% of them seen just once. Input material: PBMCs. Every receptor here comes from a man aged 45-65 years in good health and CMV-seronegative. Each CDR3 is given with its conserved first and last residue. The order of the fields is D gene, V gene, J gene, clone size, CDR3 DNA, CDR3 protein. A D gene is named only where the DNA matches it firmly. Expanded clones get a size class; other rows say once, few or many, or leave the size out.

.,TRBV25-1,TRBJ1-4,.,TGTGCCAGCAGAGTGTTCGGGGAGGAAAAACTGTTTTTT,CASRVFGEEKLFF
TRBD2,TRBV7-3,TRBJ2-3,.,TGTGCCAGCAGCCCCCGTGGTAGCGGGGGAGCAGATACGCAGTATTTT,CASSPRGSGGADTQYF
.,TRBV5-8,TRBJ1-4,.,TGTGCCAGCAGTTTGAATATACAGGGAGGGTTGGAAAAACTGTTTTTT,CASSLNIQGGLEKLFF
.,TRBV7-9,TRBJ2-1,few,TGTGCCAGCAGCTTAGTCGGTGTGGGGAGACCCTACAATGAGCAGTTCTTC,CASSLVGVGRPYNEQFF
.,TRBV5-4,TRBJ2-5,few,TGTGCCAGCAGCGGCGGGACCGCCCCAGAGACCCAGTACTTC,CASSGGTAPETQYF
TRBD2,TRBV6-6,TRBJ2-7,.,TGTGCCACCACGCGGGCTAGCGGGAACCACGAGCAGTACTTC,CATTRASGNHEQYF
.,TRBV27,TRBJ2-3,few,TGTGCCAGCAGAACTAGCACAGATACGCAGTATTTT,CASRTSTDTQYF
TRBD1,TRBV5-1,TRBJ1-1,few,TGCGCCAGCAGCTTTGGCCACAGGGGGACCTATGAAGCTTTCTTT,CASSFGHRGTYEAFF
.,TRBV23-1,TRBJ1-5,few,TGCGCCAGCAGTCAACCCCAGAGGGGAGGGAGCAATCAGCCCCAGCATTTT,CASSQPQRGGSNQPQHF
TRBD1,TRBV6-1,TRBJ1-3,few,TGTGCCAGCAGTGAAGCGGGCAGGGGGCGCTTGAAAAACACCATATATTTT,CASSEAGRGRLKNTIYF
.,TRBV2,TRBJ1-2,few,TGTGCCAGCAGTCCAGGCATAGGAGGCTACACCTTC,CASSPGIGGYTF
.,TRBV27,TRBJ2-6,.,TGTGCCAGCAGGCAATCCGGGGTGCTTTCTGGGGCCAACGTCCTGACTTTC,CASRQSGVLSGANVLTF
TRBD1,TRBV4-3,TRBJ2-3,.,TGCGCCAGCAGCCGTCGGACAGGGGGCACAGATACGCAGTATTTT,CASSRRTGGTDTQYF
TRBD1,TRBV7-2,TRBJ2-1,few,TGTGCCAGCAGCCCATACCGGACAGGGGCCTACAATGAGCAGTTCTTC,CASSPYRTGAYNEQFF
TRBD1,TRBV5-1,TRBJ2-1,few,TGCGCCAGCAGCCTAACAGGGGGCTCTAACACTGAGCAGTTCTTC,CASSLTGGSNTEQFF
TRBD1,TRBV6-6,TRBJ1-6,few,TGTGCCAGCAGTTACTCGAACAGGGGTAATTCACCCCTCCACTTT,CASSYSNRGNSPLHF
TRBD2,TRBV6-5,TRBJ2-3,few,TGTGCCAGCGGACTAGCGGGGGGATCAGATACGCAGTATTTT,CASGLAGGSDTQYF
.,TRBV27,TRBJ1-2,.,TGTGCCAGCAGTAAAACCGGGACATGG,CASSKTGTW
TRBD1,TRBV6-5,TRBJ2-7,few,TGTGCCAGCAGTTATCCCCGGGACAGCTACGAGCAGTACTTC,CASSYPRDSYEQYF
.,TRBV2,TRBJ1-1,.,TGTGCCAGCATAGCCGAGGGCACTGAAGCTTTCTTT,CASIAEGTEAFF
TRBD1,TRBV6-5,TRBJ2-7,.,TGTGCCAGCAGTTACTCAGGACAGGGCTACGAGCAGTACTTC,CASSYSGQGYEQYF
.,TRBV4-2,TRBJ2-7,few,TGTGCCAGCAGCCAAGTCCAAGCGGGTACCTACGGGCAGTACTTC,CASSQVQAGTYGQYF
TRBD2,TRBV7-9,TRBJ2-6,few,TGTGCCAGCAGCTTAGACGGGGGGGCCTCTGGGGCCAACGTCCTGACTTTC,CASSLDGGASGANVLTF
TRBD2,TRBV19,TRBJ2-1,.,TGTGCCAGTAGCGACCTAGCGGGCAAGCAGTTCTTC,CASSDLAGKQFF
.,TRBV18,TRBJ1-1,.,TGTGCCAGCTCCCTCGGGGGGAACACTGAAGCTTTCTTT,CASSLGGNTEAFF
.,TRBV18,TRBJ1-2,.,TGTGCCAGCTCGAATACGGGGAGCTCACCCTCTCCAGGCTTC,CASSNTGSSPSPGF
TRBD1,TRBV23-1,TRBJ2-7,.,TGCGCCAGCAGTCAAGACAGGGGGTGGGACTACGAGCAGTACTTC,CASSQDRGWDYEQYF
.,TRBV11-2,TRBJ2-1,.,TGTGCCAGCAGCGAGTACTATCTTTTGAAGAGCTCCTACAATGAGCAGTTCTTC,CASSEYYLLKSSYNEQFF
.,TRBV27,TRBJ2-3,.,TGTGCCAGCAGTTTAGGGGTGGGGGCCCGCACAGATACGCAGTATTTT,CASSLGVGARTDTQYF
TRBD2,TRBV5-1,TRBJ2-1,few,TGCGCCAGCAGCTTGTATGGGACTAGCGGCTCCTACAATGAGCAGTTCTTC,CASSLYGTSGSYNEQFF
.,TRBV7-9,TRBJ2-7,.,TGTGCCAGCAGCTTAGGAGGCTACCGCGGCGAGCAGTACTTC,CASSLGGYRGEQYF
TRBD1,TRBV4-3,TRBJ2-1,.,TGCGCCAGCAGCCCTAAGCCAGGGGGATTCTTC,CASSPKPGGFF
.,TRBV15,TRBJ2-7,.,TGTGCCACCAGCAGAGATAACAAGCGGACAGCCTCCTACGAGCAGTACTTC,CATSRDNKRTASYEQYF
TRBD1,TRBV30,TRBJ1-3,.,TGTGCCTGGAGTGTACAGGGACAGGGCTTAAGAAACACCATATATTTT,CAWSVQGQGLRNTIYF
.,TRBV7-2,TRBJ1-4,.,TGTGCCAGCAGCTTAGGATGGGGGGGAGCGAATAATGAAAAACTGTTTTTT,CASSLGWGGANNEKLFF